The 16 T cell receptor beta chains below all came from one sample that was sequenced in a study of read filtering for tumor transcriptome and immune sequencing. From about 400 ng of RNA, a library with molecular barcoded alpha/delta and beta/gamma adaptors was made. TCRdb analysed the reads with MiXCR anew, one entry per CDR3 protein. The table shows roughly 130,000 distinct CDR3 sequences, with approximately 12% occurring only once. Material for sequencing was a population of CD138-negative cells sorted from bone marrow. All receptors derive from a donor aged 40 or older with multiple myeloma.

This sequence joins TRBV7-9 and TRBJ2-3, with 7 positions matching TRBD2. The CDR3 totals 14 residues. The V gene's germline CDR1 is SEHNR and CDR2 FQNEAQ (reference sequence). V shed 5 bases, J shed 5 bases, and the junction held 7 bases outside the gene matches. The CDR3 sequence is CASSRTGGGDTQYF. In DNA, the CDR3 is TGTGCCAGCAGCCGAACGGGGGGTGGAGATACGCAGTATTTT.

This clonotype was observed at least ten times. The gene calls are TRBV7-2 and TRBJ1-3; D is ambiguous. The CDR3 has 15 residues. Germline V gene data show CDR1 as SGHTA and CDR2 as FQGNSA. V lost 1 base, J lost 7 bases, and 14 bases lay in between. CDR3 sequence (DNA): TGTGCCAGCAGCTTAGAAGCCACGAACGGCAACACCATATATTTT. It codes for CASSLEATNGNTIYF.

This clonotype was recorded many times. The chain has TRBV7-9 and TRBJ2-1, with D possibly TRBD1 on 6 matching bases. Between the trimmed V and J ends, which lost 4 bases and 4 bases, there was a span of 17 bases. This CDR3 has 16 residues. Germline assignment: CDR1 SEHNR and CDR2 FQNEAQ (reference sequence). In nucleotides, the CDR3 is TGTGCCAGCAGCTGGTTGGACAGAGTCGAGTACAATGAGCAGTTCTTC. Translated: CASSWLDRVEYNEQFF. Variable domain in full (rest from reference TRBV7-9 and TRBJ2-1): DTGVSQNPRHKITKRGQNVTFRCDPISEHNRLYWYRQTLGQGPEFLTYFQNEAQLEKSRLLSDRFSAERPKGSFSTLEIQRTEQGDSAMYLCASSWLDRVEYNEQFFGPGTRLTVL.

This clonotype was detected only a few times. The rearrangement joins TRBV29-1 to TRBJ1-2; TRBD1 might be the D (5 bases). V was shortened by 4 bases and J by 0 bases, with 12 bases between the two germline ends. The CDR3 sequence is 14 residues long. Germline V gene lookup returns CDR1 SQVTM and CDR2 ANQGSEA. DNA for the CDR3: TGCAGCGTTGGGGGCAGATCAACTAACTATGGCTACACCTTC. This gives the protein CSVGGRSTNYGYTF.

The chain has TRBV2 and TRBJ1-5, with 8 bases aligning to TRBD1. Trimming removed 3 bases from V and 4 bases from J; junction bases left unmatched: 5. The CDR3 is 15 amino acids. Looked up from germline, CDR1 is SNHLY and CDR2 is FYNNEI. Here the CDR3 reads CASSERTGQNQPQHF. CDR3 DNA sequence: TGTGCCAGCAGTGAGCGGACAGGGCAAAATCAGCCCCAGCATTTT.

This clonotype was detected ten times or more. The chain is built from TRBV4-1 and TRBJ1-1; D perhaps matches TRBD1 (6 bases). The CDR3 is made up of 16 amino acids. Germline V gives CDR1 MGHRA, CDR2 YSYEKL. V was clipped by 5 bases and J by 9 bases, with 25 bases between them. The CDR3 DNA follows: TGCGCCAGCAGCACGGAGGACAGTGCCCGCGGGAGGAAAGCTTTCTTT. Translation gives CASSTEDSARGRKAFF.

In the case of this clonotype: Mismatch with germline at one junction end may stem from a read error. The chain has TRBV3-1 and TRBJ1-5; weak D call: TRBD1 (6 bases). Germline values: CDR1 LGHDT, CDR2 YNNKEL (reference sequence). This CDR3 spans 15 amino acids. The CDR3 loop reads CASSQGGGSNRPQHF. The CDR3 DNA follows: TGTGCCAGCAGCCAAGGAGGGGGAAGCAATCGGCCCCAGCATTTT.

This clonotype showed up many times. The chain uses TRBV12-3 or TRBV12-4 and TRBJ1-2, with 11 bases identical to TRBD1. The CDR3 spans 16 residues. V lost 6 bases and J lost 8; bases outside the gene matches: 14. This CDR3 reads CASSLAGTGGVDGYTF. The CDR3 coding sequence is TGTGCCAGCAGCCTCGCCGGGACAGGGGGAGTAGACGGCTACACCTTC.

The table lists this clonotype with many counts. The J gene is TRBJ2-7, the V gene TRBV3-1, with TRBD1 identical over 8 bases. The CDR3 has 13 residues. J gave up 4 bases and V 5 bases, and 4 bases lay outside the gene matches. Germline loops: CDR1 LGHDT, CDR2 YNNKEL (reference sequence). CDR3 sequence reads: CASSERTGYEQYF. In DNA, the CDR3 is TGTGCCAGCAGCGAACGGACAGGGTACGAGCAGTACTTC.

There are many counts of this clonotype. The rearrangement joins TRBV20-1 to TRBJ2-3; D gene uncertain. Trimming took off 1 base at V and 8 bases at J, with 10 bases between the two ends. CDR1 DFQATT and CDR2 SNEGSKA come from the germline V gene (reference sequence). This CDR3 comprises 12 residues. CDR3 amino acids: CSARARPATQYF. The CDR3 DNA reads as TGCAGTGCTAGAGCCCGTCCCGCTACGCAGTATTTT.

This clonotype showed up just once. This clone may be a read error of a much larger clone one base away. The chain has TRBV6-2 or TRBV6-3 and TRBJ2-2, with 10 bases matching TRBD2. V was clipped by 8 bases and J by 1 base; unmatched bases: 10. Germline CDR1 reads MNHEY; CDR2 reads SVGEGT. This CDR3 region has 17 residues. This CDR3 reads CASGLAGVNENTGELFF. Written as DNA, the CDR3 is TGTGCCAGCGGGCTAGCGGGAGTAAATGAGAACACCGGGGAGCTGTTTTTT.

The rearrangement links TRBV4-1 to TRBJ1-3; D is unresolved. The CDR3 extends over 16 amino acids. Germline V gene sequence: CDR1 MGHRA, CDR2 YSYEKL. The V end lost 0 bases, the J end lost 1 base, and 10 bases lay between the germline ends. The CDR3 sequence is CASSQETSVSGNTIYF. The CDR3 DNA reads TGCGCCAGCAGCCAAGAGACAAGTGTTTCTGGAAACACCATATATTTT.

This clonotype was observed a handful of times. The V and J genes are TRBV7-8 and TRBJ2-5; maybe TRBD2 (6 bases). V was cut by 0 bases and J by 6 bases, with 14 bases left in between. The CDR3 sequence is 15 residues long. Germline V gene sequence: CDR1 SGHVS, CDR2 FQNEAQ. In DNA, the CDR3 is TGTGCCAGCAGCTTAGCATCAGGAGGGGTGCAGACCCAGTACTTC. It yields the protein CASSLASGGVQTQYF. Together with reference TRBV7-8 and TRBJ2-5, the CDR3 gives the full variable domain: GAGVSQSPRYKVAKRGQDVALRCDPISGHVSLFWYQQALGQGPEFLTYFQNEAQLDKSGLPSDRFFAERPEGSVSTLKIQRTQQEDSAVYLCASSLASGGVQTQYFGPGTRLLVL.

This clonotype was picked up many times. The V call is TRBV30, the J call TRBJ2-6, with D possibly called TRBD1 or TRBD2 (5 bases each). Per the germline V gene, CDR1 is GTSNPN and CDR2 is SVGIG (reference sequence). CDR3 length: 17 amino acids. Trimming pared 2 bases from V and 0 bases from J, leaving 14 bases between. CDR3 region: CAWSKSRGRSGANVLTF. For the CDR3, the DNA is TGTGCCTGGAGTAAATCCCGGGGCCGCTCTGGGGCCAACGTCCTGACTTTC. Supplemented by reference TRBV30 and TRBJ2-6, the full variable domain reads SQTIHQWPATLVQPVGSPLSLECTVEGTSNPNLYWYRQAAGRGLQLLFYSVGIGQISSEVPQNLSASRPQDRQFILSSKKLLLSDSGFYLCAWSKSRGRSGANVLTFGAGSRLTVL.

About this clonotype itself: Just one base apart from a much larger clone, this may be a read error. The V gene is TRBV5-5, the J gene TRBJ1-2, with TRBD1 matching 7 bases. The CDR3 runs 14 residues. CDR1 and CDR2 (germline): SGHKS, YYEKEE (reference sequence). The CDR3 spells CASSLGDSSYGYAF. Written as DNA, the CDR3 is TGTGCCAGCAGCTTGGGGGACAGCTCATATGGCTACGCCTTC.

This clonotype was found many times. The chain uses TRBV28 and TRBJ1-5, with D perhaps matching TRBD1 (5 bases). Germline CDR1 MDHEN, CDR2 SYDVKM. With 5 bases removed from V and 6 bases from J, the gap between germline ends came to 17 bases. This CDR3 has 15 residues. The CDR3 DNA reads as TGTGCCAGCAGTCCCTCCCGGGGCAATAGTCAGCCCCAGCATTTT. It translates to CASSPSRGNSQPQHF.